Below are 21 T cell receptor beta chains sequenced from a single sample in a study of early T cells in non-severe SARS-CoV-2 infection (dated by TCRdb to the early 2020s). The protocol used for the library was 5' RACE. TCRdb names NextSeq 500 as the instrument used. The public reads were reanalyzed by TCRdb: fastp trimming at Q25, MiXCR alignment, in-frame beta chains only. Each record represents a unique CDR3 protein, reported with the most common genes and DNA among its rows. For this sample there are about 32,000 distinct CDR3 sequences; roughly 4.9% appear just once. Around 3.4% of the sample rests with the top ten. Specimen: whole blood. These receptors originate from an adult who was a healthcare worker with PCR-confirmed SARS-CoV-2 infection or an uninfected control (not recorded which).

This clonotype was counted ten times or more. The DNA of the CDR3 is TGTGCCAGCAGCTTAGCGCGGCTAGCGGGAGGGAGGTACAATGAGCAGTTCTTC. This encodes CASSLARLAGGRYNEQFF. This sequence joins TRBV7-2 and TRBJ2-1; 12 nucleotides line up with TRBD2. V dropped 0 bases and J dropped 4; count of bases not matched to a gene: 7. The CDR3 has 18 amino acids. Germline CDR1 reads SGHTA; CDR2 reads FQGNSA.

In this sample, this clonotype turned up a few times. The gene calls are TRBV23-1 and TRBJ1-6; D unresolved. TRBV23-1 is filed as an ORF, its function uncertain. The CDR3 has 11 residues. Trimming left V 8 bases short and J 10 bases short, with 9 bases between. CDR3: CASPDMSPLHF. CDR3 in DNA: TGCGCCAGCCCCGACATGTCACCCCTCCACTTT.

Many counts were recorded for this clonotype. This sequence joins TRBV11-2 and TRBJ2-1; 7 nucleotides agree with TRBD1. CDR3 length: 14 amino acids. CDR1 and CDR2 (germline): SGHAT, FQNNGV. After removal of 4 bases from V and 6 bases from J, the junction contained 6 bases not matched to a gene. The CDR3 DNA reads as TGTGCCAGCAGCTATACGGCAGGGGGCAATGAGCAGTTCTTC. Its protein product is CASSYTAGGNEQFF.

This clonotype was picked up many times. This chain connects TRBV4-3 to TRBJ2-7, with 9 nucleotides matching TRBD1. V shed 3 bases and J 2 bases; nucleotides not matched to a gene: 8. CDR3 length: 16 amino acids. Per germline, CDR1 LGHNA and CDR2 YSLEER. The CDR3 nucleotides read TGCGCCAGCAGCCAGGGTGCGGGGACAGGGACCTACGAGCAGTACTTC. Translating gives CASSQGAGTGTYEQYF.

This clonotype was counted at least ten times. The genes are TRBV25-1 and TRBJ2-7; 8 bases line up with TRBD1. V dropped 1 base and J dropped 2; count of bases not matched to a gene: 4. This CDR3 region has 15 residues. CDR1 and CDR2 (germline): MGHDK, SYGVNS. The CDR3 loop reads CASSEFGQGPYEQYF. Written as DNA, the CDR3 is TGTGCCAGCAGTGAATTTGGACAGGGACCCTACGAGCAGTACTTC.

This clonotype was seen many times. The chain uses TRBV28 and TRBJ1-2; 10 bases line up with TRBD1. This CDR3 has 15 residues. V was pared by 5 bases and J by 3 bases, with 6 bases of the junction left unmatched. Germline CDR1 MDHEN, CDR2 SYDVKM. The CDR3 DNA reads TGTGCCAGCAGTATCCCCGGGACAGGGGACTATGGCTACACCTTC. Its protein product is CASSIPGTGDYGYTF.

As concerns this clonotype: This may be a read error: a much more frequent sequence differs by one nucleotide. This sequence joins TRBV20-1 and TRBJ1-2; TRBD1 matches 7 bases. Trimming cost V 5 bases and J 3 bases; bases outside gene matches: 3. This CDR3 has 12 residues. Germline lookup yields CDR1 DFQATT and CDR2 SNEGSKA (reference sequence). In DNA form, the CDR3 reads TGCAGTGCTCCGGACAGGCACTATGGCTACACCTTC. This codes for CSAPDRHYGYTF.

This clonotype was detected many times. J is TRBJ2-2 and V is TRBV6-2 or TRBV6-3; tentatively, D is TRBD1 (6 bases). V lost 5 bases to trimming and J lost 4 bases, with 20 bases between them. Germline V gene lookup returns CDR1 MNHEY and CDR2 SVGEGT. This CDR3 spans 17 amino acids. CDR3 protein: CASSAVGHGTLTGELFF. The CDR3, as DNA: TGTGCCAGCAGTGCAGTGGGACACGGGACACTCACCGGGGAGCTGTTTTTT.

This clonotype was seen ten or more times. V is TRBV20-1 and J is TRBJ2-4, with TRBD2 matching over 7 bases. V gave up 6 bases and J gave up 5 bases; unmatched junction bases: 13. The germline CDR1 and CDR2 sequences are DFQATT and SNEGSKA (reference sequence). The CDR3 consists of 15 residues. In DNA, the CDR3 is TGCAGTGCCCGGCAGGCTAGCGGAGGACAAAACATTCAGTACTTC. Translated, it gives CSARQASGGQNIQYF.

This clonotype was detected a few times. The CDR3 DNA reads as TGCAGTGCCGAGGACAGGGGTCAGAACATTCAGTACTTC. Translated, it gives CSAEDRGQNIQYF. V is TRBV20-1 and J is TRBJ2-4; 9 nucleotides agree with TRBD1. Trimming at V came to 6 bases and at J to 7 bases, leaving 7 bases not matched to a gene. Germline CDR1 reads DFQATT; CDR2 reads SNEGSKA (reference sequence). The CDR3 loop spans 13 amino acids.

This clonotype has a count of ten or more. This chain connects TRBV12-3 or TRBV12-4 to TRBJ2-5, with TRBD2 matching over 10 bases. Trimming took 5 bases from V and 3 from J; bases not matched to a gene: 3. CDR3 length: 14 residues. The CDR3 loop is CASSNGLAEETQYF. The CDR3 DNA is TGTGCCAGCAGTAACGGACTAGCGGAAGAGACCCAGTACTTC.

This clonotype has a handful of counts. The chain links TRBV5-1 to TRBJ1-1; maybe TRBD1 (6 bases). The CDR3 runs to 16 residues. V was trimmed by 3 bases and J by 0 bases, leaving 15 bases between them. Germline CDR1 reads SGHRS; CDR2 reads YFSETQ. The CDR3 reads CASSSSGHLLNTEAFF. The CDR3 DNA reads TGCGCCAGCAGCTCCTCGGGACACCTATTGAACACTGAAGCTTTCTTT.

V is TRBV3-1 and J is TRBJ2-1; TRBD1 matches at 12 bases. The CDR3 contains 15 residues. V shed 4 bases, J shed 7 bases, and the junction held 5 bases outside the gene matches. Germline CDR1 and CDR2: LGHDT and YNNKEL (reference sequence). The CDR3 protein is CASSLGTGGTNEQFF. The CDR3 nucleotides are TGTGCCAGCAGCCTAGGGACAGGGGGCACGAATGAGCAGTTCTTC.

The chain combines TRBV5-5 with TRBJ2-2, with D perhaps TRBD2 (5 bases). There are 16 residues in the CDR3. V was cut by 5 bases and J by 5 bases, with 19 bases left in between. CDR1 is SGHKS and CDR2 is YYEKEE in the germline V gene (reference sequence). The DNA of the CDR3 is TGTGCCAGCAGACGACCAGCGGCAGGATCTACCGGGGAGCTGTTTTTT. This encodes CASRRPAAGSTGELFF.

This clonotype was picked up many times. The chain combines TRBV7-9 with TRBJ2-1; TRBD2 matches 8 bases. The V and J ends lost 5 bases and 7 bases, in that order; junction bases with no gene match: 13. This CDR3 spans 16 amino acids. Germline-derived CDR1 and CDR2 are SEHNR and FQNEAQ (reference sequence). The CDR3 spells CASSPDGRESTNEQFF. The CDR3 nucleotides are TGTGCCAGCAGCCCAGACGGGAGGGAGTCTACTAATGAGCAGTTCTTC.

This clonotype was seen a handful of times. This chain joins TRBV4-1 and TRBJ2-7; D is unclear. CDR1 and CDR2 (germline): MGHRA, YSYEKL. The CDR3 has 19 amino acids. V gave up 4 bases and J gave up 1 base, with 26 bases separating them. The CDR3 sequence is CASSLKYANRAGSSYEQYF. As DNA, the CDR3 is TGCGCCAGCAGCCTAAAATACGCTAACCGGGCCGGGTCTTCCTACGAGCAGTACTTC.

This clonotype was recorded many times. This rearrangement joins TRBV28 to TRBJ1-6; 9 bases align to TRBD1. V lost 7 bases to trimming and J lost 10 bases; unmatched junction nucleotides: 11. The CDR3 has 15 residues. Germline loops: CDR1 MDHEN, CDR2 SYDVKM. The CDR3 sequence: CASTPGDRDSSPLHF. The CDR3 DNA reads TGTGCCAGCACCCCCGGGGACAGGGACTCCTCACCCCTCCACTTT.

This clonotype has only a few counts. The CDR3 nucleotides read TGTGCCAGCACCTCGGGACTACCTTCCTACGAGCAGTACTTC. As protein: CASTSGLPSYEQYF. J is TRBJ2-7 and V is TRBV28, with 7 bases fitting TRBD2. With 7 bases clipped from V and 1 base from J, the junction kept 7 bases outside the gene matches. The CDR3 has 14 residues. The germline gives CDR1 MDHEN, CDR2 SYDVKM. Supplemented by reference TRBV28 and TRBJ2-7, the full variable domain reads DVKVTQSSRYLVKRTGEKVFLECVQDMDHENMFWYRQDPGLGLRLIYFSYDVKMKEKGDIPEGYSVSREKKERFSLILESASTNQTSMYLCASTSGLPSYEQYFGPGTRLTVT.

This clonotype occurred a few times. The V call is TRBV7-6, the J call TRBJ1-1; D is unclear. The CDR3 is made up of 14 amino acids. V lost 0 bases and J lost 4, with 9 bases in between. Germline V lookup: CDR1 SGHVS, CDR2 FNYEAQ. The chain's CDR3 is CASSLAGASTEAFF. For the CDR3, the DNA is TGTGCCAGCAGCTTAGCGGGCGCGTCCACTGAAGCTTTCTTT.

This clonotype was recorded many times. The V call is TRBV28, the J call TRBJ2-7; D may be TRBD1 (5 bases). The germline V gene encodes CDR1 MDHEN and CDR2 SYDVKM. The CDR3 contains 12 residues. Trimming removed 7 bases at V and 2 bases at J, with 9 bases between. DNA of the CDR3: TGTGCCAGCACCGACAGACCCTACGAGCAGTACTTC. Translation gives CASTDRPYEQYF. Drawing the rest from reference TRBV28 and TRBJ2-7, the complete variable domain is DVKVTQSSRYLVKRTGEKVFLECVQDMDHENMFWYRQDPGLGLRLIYFSYDVKMKEKGDIPEGYSVSREKKERFSLILESASTNQTSMYLCASTDRPYEQYFGPGTRLTVT.

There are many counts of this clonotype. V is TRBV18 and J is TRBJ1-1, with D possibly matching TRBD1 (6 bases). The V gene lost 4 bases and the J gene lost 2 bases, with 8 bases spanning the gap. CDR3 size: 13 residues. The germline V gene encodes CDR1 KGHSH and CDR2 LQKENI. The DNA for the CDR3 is TGTGCCAGCTCACAGGGGGTCAACACTGAAGCTTTCTTT. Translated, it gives CASSQGVNTEAFF.